One sample yielded the 27 T cell receptor beta chains listed below, sequenced in a study of blood T cell repertoires in COVID-19. Measured with immunoSEQ multiplex PCR; TCRdb has only the in-frame clones, and not every one. Here the sample spans fewer than 300,000 clones, about nine tenths being singletons. The sample comprised PBMCs or T cells enriched from blood (not recorded which). These receptors were collected from a man aged 18 to 35 who had recovered from COVID-19.

J is TRBJ1-2 and V is TRBV19, with unresolved D. Germline CDR1 and CDR2: LNHDA and SQIVND (reference sequence). The CDR3 spans 13 residues. The V and J ends lost 2 bases and 2 bases respectively, with 6 bases between them. CDR3 protein: CASSILENYGYTF. The CDR3, as DNA: TGTGCCAGTAGTATATTGGAGAACTATGGCTACACCTTC.

This chain joins TRBV2 and TRBJ2-2, with a possible D match to TRBD1 (5 bases). In germline, CDR1 is SNHLY, CDR2 FYNNEI. The CDR3 contains 14 residues. V shed 1 base and J shed 3 bases, with 6 bases lying between them. In DNA form, the CDR3 reads TGTGCCAGCAGTGAAGAGGGGTACACCGGGGAGCTGTTTTTT. Protein: CASSEEGYTGELFF.

The chain employs TRBV5-4 and TRBJ1-1; possible D gene TRBD1, 6 bases. The V gene's germline CDR1 is SGHNT and CDR2 YYREEE (reference sequence). This CDR3 is 15 amino acids long. V was pared by 4 bases and J by 2 bases, with 15 bases between. DNA for the CDR3: TGTGCCAGCAGCCCCGCAGGGGCCCGCAACACTGAAGCTTTCTTT. It codes for CASSPAGARNTEAFF. The complete variable domain, with remaining parts taken from reference TRBV5-4 and TRBJ1-1, reads ETGVTQSPTHLIKTRGQQVTLRCSSQSGHNTVSWYQQALGQGPQFIFQYYREEENGRGNFPPRFSGLQFPNYSSELNVNALELDDSALYLCASSPAGARNTEAFFGQGTRLTVV.

In its sample, this clone was seen once. This chain joins TRBV4-1 and TRBJ2-1; TRBD2 agrees at 8 bases. V was pared by 1 base and J by 7 bases, with 9 bases of the junction left unmatched. The CDR3 runs 16 residues. Germline V gene lookup returns CDR1 MGHRA and CDR2 YSYEKL. The CDR3 coding sequence is TGCGCCAGCAGCCAAGCCCCCCCTAGCGGGCAGAATGAGCAGTTCTTC. Translation gives CASSQAPPSGQNEQFF.

This clone turned up a few times. The chain recombines TRBV3-1 (or the pseudogene TRBV3-2) with TRBJ2-7, with D maybe TRBD1 (5 bases). The CDR3 is made up of 13 amino acids. Trimming removed 3 bases at V and 7 bases at J, with 13 bases between. CDR1 and CDR2 from the germline V gene are LGHDT and YNNKEL (reference sequence). The CDR3 loop reads CASSQTRQGEQYF. As DNA, the CDR3 is TGTGCCAGCAGCCAGACCAGGCAGGGAGAGCAGTACTTC.

This chain uses TRBV19 with TRBJ1-5, with D possibly being TRBD1 (5 bases). Germline V gives CDR1 LNHDA, CDR2 SQIVND (reference sequence). Trimming left V 4 bases short and J 0 bases short, with 16 bases between. The CDR3 length is 17 residues. CDR3 DNA: TGTGCCAGTAGTAAGGGGCCAGGAAGTGATAGCAATCAGCCCCAGCATTTT. This codes for CASSKGPGSDSNQPQHF. Full variable domain (rest looked up from reference TRBV19 and TRBJ1-5): DGGITQSPKYLFRKEGQNVTLSCEQNLNHDAMYWYRQDPGQGLRLIYYSQIVNDFQKGDIAEGYSVSREKKESFPLTVTSAQKNPTAFYLCASSKGPGSDSNQPQHFGDGTRLSIL.

The V and J genes are TRBV6-5 and TRBJ1-3; perhaps TRBD1 as D (5 bases). CDR1 MNHEY and CDR2 SVGAGI come from the germline V gene. V lost 11 bases to trimming and J lost 0 bases, with 8 bases between them. This CDR3 region has 12 residues. CDR3 residues: CAEGDSGNTIYF. The CDR3 DNA sequence: TGTGCCGAAGGGGACTCTGGAAACACCATATATTTT.

This chain connects TRBV14 to TRBJ2-7, with a possible D match to TRBD1 (6 bases). Per germline, CDR1 SGHDN and CDR2 FVKESK. The V end lost 2 bases, the J end lost 2 bases, and 10 bases lay between the germline ends. The CDR3 is made up of 14 amino acids. The CDR3 DNA follows: TGTGCCAGCAGCCAACAAAAGGGGGCCTACGAGCAGTACTTC. It encodes CASSQQKGAYEQYF.

DNA of the CDR3: TGTGCCACCAGTGATTCCCCAGGACAGGGGGCCCACAATGAGCAGTTCTTC. Translating gives CATSDSPGQGAHNEQFF. This chain links TRBV24-1 with TRBJ2-1, with 11 bases matching TRBD1. Germline V gives CDR1 KGHDR, CDR2 SFDVKD. Germline trimming cut 2 bases from V and 5 bases from J; bases unmatched to any gene: 7. This CDR3 region has 17 residues.

This chain links TRBV20-1 with TRBJ2-7; the match to TRBD2 covers 9 bases. This CDR3 has 13 residues. Germline V lookup: CDR1 DFQATT, CDR2 SNEGSKA (reference sequence). V gave up 3 bases and J gave up 4 bases; unmatched junction bases: 4. The CDR3 loop is CSASGGLAYEQYF. In DNA, the CDR3 is TGCAGTGCTAGTGGCGGACTAGCGTACGAGCAGTACTTC.

V is TRBV15 and J is TRBJ2-3, with TRBD2 matching over 8 bases. CDR3 length equals 15 residues. Unmatched junction bases numbered 5, after V lost 1 base and J lost 5 bases. Germline V gene sequence: CDR1 LNHNV, CDR2 YYDKDF (reference sequence). For the CDR3, the DNA is TGTGCCACCAGCAGAGCGGTAGCGGGATTAGATACGCAGTATTTT. Translation: CATSRAVAGLDTQYF.

The genes are TRBV4-2 and TRBJ1-1; D call uncertain. This CDR3 has 12 residues. CDR1 is LGHNA and CDR2 is YNFKEQ in the germline V gene. The V gene lost 2 bases and the J gene lost 7 bases, with 8 bases spanning the gap. CDR3 in DNA: TGTGCCAGCAGCCAACGAAAGAGTGAAGCTTTCTTT. This translates into CASSQRKSEAFF.

This chain links TRBV3-1 (or the pseudogene TRBV3-2) with TRBJ2-5; D remains ambiguous. Trimming cost V 4 bases and J 0 bases, with 6 bases left between them. Germline V gives CDR1 LGHDT, CDR2 YNNKEL (reference sequence). This CDR3 has 13 amino acids. The CDR3 DNA sequence: TGTGCCAGCAGCCTTTTAAACCAAGAGACCCAGTACTTC. As protein: CASSLLNQETQYF.

The chain combines TRBV7-2 with TRBJ2-5, with TRBD2 matching over 10 bases. The germline V gene has CDR1 SGHTA and CDR2 FQGNSA. After removal of 5 bases from V and 5 bases from J, the junction contained 11 bases not matched to a gene. This CDR3 is 16 amino acids long. CDR3 in amino acids: CASSPRRLAGEETQYF. CDR3 sequence (DNA): TGTGCCAGCAGCCCCCGCCGCCTAGCGGGAGAGGAGACCCAGTACTTC. Complete variable domain (other parts from reference TRBV7-2 and TRBJ2-5): GAGVSQSPSNKVTEKGKDVELRCDPISGHTALYWYRQSLGQGLEFLIYFQGNSAPDKSGLPSDRFSAERTGGSVSTLTIQRTQQEDSAVYLCASSPRRLAGEETQYFGPGTRLLVL.

The chain links TRBV27 to TRBJ2-7, with D unclear. The germline V and J ends were trimmed by 2 bases and 3 bases, with 14 bases remaining between them. CDR3 length: 15 amino acids. Germline V gene sequence: CDR1 MNHEY, CDR2 SMNVEV (reference sequence). The CDR3 sequence: CASSLLSAGNYEQYF. CDR3 nucleotides: TGTGCCAGCAGTTTACTCTCCGCTGGCAACTACGAGCAGTACTTC.

The count of this clone is one. CDR3 bases: TGCGCCAGCAGCCAAGAATTTAACGGTGGCTACGAGCAGTACTTC. Its translation is CASSQEFNGGYEQYF. V and J are TRBV4-1 and TRBJ2-7; D remains unclear. This CDR3 has 15 amino acids. Germline assignment: CDR1 MGHRA and CDR2 YSYEKL. Trimming took 0 bases from V and 3 from J, leaving 12 bases between them.

CDR3 residues: CASSPPGTGTNTEAFF. CDR3 DNA sequence: TGTGCCAGCAGTCCTCCAGGGACAGGCACGAACACTGAAGCTTTCTTT. The chain joins TRBV28 to TRBJ1-1; TRBD1 aligns across 8 bases. The ends lost 5 bases at V and 1 base at J; junction bases unmatched: 9. Germline V gene data show CDR1 as MDHEN and CDR2 as SYDVKM. This CDR3 region has 16 residues.

This chain links TRBV5-1 with TRBJ1-6, with 7 positions matching TRBD1. Trimming took 4 bases from V and 4 from J; bases not matched to a gene: 5. The CDR3 loop spans 15 amino acids. Germline V gene sequence: CDR1 SGHRS, CDR2 YFSETQ. CDR3 DNA sequence: TGCGCCAGCAGCGCATCGGGACAGTATAATTCACCCCTCCACTTT. Its translation: CASSASGQYNSPLHF. The variable domain in full, with the rest retrieved from reference TRBV5-1 and TRBJ1-6, is KAGVTQTPRYLIKTRGQQVTLSCSPISGHRSVSWYQQTPGQGLQFLFEYFSETQRNKGNFPGRFSGRQFSNSRSEMNVSTLELGDSALYLCASSASGQYNSPLHFGNGTRLTVT.

This clone was counted only a few times. The chain links TRBV5-4 to TRBJ2-7; 7 nucleotides line up with TRBD1. Germline-derived CDR1 and CDR2 are SGHNT and YYREEE (reference sequence). V lost 3 bases to trimming and J lost 0 bases; unmatched junction nucleotides: 9. The CDR3 is made up of 16 amino acids. The DNA of the CDR3 is TGTGCCAGCAGCTCCGCCCGGACAGGCGACTCCTACGAGCAGTACTTC. Protein: CASSSARTGDSYEQYF.

The chain is built from TRBV5-1 and TRBJ2-7; tentatively, D is TRBD1 (6 bases). V was cut by 3 bases and J by 3 bases, with 16 bases left in between. Per the germline V gene, CDR1 is SGHRS and CDR2 is YFSETQ. The CDR3 has 15 residues. This CDR3 reads CASSSEDRGIYEQYF. CDR3 nucleotides: TGCGCCAGCAGCTCAGAGGACAGAGGAATCTACGAGCAGTACTTC.

The V and J genes are TRBV11-3 and TRBJ2-1; 8 bases align to TRBD2. There are 15 residues in the CDR3. Germline values: CDR1 SGHNT, CDR2 YENEEA. J lost 9 bases, V lost 4 bases, and 11 bases had no gene match. The CDR3 protein is CASSSHGGAGGEQFF. CDR3 DNA sequence: TGTGCCAGCAGCTCCCACGGTGGGGCGGGAGGTGAGCAGTTCTTC.

The genes are TRBV20-1 and TRBJ2-7; D gene unclear. CDR3 length: 10 residues. Trimming removed 0 bases at V and 9 bases at J, with 6 bases between. Germline CDR1 is DFQATT and CDR2 is SNEGSKA (reference sequence). For the CDR3, the DNA is TGCAGTGCTAGAGATAGTCGGCAGTACTTC. Protein product: CSARDSRQYF.

CDR3 coding DNA: TGTGCCACCAGTTCTTACGCGGGCACCCAACATTACAATGAGCAGTTCTTC. This translates into CATSSYAGTQHYNEQFF. The rearrangement links TRBV24-1 to TRBJ2-1; perhaps TRBD2 as D (5 bases). Trimming stripped 6 bases from V and 4 bases from J, with 21 bases between. CDR3 length equals 17 residues. Germline V gene sequence: CDR1 KGHDR, CDR2 SFDVKD.

The V call is TRBV7-6, the J call TRBJ1-1; 8 bases line up with TRBD1. Germline loops: CDR1 SGHVS, CDR2 FNYEAQ. The V gene end was trimmed by 3 bases and the J gene end by 1 base; junction bases not matched to a gene: 7. This CDR3 has 16 residues. The CDR3 loop reads CASSFSPQGANTEAFF. CDR3 nucleotides: TGTGCCAGCAGCTTTAGCCCCCAGGGGGCGAACACTGAAGCTTTCTTT.

V and J are TRBV18 and TRBJ1-5; 10 bases match TRBD1. CDR3 length: 17 amino acids. Germline V gene lookup returns CDR1 KGHSH and CDR2 LQKENI. Trimming at V came to 4 bases and at J to 7 bases, leaving 13 bases not matched to a gene. DNA for the CDR3: TGTGCCAGCTCACTAGGGACAGGGGCCAGGGGTGGACAGCCCCAGCATTTT. This gives the protein CASSLGTGARGGQPQHF. Supplemented by reference TRBV18 and TRBJ1-5, the full variable domain reads NAGVMQNPRHLVRRRGQEARLRCSPMKGHSHVYWYRQLPEEGLKFMVYLQKENIIDESGMPKERFSAEFPKEGPSILRIQQVVRGDSAAYFCASSLGTGARGGQPQHFGDGTRLSIL.

J is TRBJ2-7 and V is TRBV10-2, with 11 nucleotides matching TRBD2. The CDR3 sequence is 16 residues long. Germline values: CDR1 WSHSY, CDR2 SAAADI. The J segment lost 6 bases and the V segment lost 3 bases, leaving 10 bases of the junction unmatched. The CDR3 region has the DNA TGCGCCAGCAGTGAACCCGACACTAGCGGGAGATTCGAGCAGTACTTC. Translating it yields CASSEPDTSGRFEQYF.

The rearrangement uses TRBV18 and TRBJ1-4; D may be TRBD1 (5 bases). There are 14 residues in the CDR3. CDR1 is KGHSH, CDR2 LQKENI, per germline. V was clipped by 3 bases and J by 8 bases, with 13 bases between them. The CDR3 loop is CASSPLRVAEKLFF. The CDR3, as DNA: TGTGCCAGCTCACCTCTCAGGGTCGCCGAAAAACTGTTTTTT.